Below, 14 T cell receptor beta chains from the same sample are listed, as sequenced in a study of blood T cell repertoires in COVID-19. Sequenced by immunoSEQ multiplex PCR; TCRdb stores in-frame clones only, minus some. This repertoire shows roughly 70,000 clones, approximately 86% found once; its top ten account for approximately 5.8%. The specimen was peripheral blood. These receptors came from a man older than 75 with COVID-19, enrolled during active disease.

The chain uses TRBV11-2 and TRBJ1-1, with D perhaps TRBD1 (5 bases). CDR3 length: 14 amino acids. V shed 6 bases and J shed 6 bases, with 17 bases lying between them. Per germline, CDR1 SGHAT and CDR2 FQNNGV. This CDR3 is CASRPQASGAEAFF. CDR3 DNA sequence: TGTGCCAGCAGACCACAGGCATCGGGCGCTGAAGCTTTCTTT.

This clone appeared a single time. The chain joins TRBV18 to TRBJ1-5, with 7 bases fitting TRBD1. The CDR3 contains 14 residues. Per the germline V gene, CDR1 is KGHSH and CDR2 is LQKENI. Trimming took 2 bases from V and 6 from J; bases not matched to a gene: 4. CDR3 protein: CASSPDRDSQPQHF. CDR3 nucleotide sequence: TGTGCCAGCTCACCAGACAGGGACAGTCAGCCCCAGCATTTT.

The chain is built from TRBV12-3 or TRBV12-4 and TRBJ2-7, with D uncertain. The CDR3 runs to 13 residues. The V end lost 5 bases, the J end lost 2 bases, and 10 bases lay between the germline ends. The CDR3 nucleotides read TGTGCCAGCAGTCTCATTAGTCCCTACGAGCAGTACTTC. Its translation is CASSLISPYEQYF.

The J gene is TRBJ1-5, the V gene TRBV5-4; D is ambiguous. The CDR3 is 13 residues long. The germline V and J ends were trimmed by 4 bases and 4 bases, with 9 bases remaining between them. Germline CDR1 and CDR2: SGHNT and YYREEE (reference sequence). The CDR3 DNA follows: TGTGCCAGCAGCGCCGACATGAATCAGCCCCAGCATTTT. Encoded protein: CASSADMNQPQHF. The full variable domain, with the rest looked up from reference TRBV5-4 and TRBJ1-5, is ETGVTQSPTHLIKTRGQQVTLRCSSQSGHNTVSWYQQALGQGPQFIFQYYREEENGRGNFPPRFSGLQFPNYSSELNVNALELDDSALYLCASSADMNQPQHFGDGTRLSIL.

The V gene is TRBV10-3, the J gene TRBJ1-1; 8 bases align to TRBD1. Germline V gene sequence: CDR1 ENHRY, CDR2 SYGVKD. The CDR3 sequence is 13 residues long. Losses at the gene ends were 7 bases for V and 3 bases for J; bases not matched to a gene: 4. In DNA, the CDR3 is TGTGCCATCACCACACAGGGGGACACTGAAGCTTTCTTT. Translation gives CAITTQGDTEAFF.

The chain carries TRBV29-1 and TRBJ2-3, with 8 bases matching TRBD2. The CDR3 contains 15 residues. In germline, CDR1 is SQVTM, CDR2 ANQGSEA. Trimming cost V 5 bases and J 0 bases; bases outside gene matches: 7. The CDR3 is CSVPLPSGSTDTQYF. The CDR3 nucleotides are TGCAGCGTTCCTCTCCCTAGCGGGAGCACAGATACGCAGTATTTT.

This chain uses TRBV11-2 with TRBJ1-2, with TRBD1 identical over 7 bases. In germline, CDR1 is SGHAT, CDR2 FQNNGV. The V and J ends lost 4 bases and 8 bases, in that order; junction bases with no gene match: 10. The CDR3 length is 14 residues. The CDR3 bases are TGTGCCAGCAGCTCGACAGGGAACTTGGGCGGCTACACCTTC. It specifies CASSSTGNLGGYTF.

CDR3 amino acids: CASSRGQAGGYTF. In DNA form, the CDR3 reads TGTGCCAGCAGCCGGGGACAGGCCGGAGGCTACACCTTC. The chain employs TRBV6-2 or TRBV6-3 and TRBJ1-2; 8 bases match TRBD1. Per the germline V gene, CDR1 is MNHEY and CDR2 is SVGEGT. The CDR3 is 13 amino acids. The junction had 8 bases not matched to a gene; V was cut back by 6 bases and J by 8 bases.

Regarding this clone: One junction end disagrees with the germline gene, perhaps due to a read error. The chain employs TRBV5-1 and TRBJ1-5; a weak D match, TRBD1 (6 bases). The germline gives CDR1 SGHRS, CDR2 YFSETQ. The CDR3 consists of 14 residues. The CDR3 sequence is CASSLDSSNQPQHF. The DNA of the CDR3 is TGCGCCAGCAGTTTGGACAGTAGCAATCAGCCCCAGCATTTT. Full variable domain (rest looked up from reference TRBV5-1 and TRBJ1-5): KAGVTQTPRYLIKTRGQQVTLSCSPISGHRSVSWYQQTPGQGLQFLFEYFSETQRNKGNFPGRFSGRQFSNSRSEMNVSTLELGDSALYLCASSLDSSNQPQHFGDGTRLSIL.

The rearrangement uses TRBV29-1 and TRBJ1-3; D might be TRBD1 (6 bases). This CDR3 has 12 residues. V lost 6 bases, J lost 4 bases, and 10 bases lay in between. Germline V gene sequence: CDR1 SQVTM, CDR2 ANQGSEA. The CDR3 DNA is TGCAGCGTGGGTGACAGGGGAAACACCATATATTTT. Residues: CSVGDRGNTIYF.

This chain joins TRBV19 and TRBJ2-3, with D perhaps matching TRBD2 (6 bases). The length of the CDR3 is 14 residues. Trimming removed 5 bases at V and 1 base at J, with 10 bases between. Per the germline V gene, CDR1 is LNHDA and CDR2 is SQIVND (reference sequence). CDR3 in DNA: TGTGCCAGTAGTGCGGGACCGGGCACAGATACGCAGTATTTT. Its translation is CASSAGPGTDTQYF.

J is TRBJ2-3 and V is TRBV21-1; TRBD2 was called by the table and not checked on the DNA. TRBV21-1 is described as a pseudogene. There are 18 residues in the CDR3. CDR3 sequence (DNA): TGTGCCAGCAGCAAACCTCCGTCGGACTATCGGAGCACAGATACGCAGTATTTT. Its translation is CASSKPPSDYRSTDTQYF.

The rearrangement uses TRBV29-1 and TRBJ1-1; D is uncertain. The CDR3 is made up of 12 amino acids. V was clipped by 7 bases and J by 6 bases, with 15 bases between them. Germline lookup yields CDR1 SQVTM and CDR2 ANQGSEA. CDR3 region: CSASTSGSEAFF. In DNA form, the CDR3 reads TGCAGCGCGAGCACGTCAGGCTCTGAAGCTTTCTTT.

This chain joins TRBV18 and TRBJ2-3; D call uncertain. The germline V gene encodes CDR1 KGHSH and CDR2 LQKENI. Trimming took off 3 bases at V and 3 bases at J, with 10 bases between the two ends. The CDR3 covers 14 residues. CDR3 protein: CASSPGYRTDTQYF. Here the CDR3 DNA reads TGTGCCAGCTCACCCGGGTATCGGACAGATACGCAGTATTTT.